Included here is one TCR beta chain sequence, with context. The target antigen is unknown. The source of the sample is a study of vaccination effects on CD4 cells after COVID-19. Germline CDR1 and CDR2: MNHEY and SVGAGI. The CDR3 spans 13 residues. V lost 5 bases and J 4 bases, leaving 11 bases between the germline ends. Measured with immunoSEQ multiplex PCR; TCRdb has only the in-frame clones, and not every one. The table lists some 68,000 clones, around 76% of them singletons. Antigen-specific CD4+ T cells were first expanded with viral peptide pools by the ViraFEST assay and only then sequenced. The culture ran for about 10 days, and then CD4+ T cells were isolated. Prior SARS-CoV-2 infection was absent in the vaccine recipients, as shown by negative nucleocapsid antibodies. For each well, roughly 2 million PBMC were cultured with roughly 11 IU/ml IL-2 and around 10 ug/ml peptides. Cells had half their medium changed to IL-2 medium on days 3 and 7.

The TCR sequence derives from a human donor who received a COVID-19 vaccine. Sample: CD4+ T cells from PBMCs cultured with HCoV-OC43 spike peptides, taken before COVID-19 vaccination. As for subset: HCoV-OC43 spike overlapping peptide pool stimulation. V and J are TRBV6-5 and TRBJ1-1; perhaps TRBD1 as D (6 bases). The chain's CDR3 is CASSRGTITEAFF. The CDR3 DNA is TGTGCCAGCAGTAGGGGGACTATCACTGAAGCTTTCTTT.